The present entry profiles one TCR beta chain with its context. This specimen comes from a study of cytomegalovirus exposure and HLA in healthy donors. V lost 5 bases to trimming and J lost 4 bases; unmatched junction nucleotides: 4. Germline V lookup: CDR1 MNHNS, CDR2 SASEGT. The CDR3 has 14 amino acids. With 60 Vbeta and 13 Jbeta primers, the PCR was carried out. The assay was immunoSEQ multiplex PCR, and TCRdb's table has in-frame clones only and misses some. The sample yields 200,000 to 250,000 clones, more than 60% seen once. The rearrangement joins TRBV6-1 to TRBJ2-2; 7 nucleotides match TRBD2. The receptor comes from a woman aged 55-75 years in good health and CMV-seropositive. Sequencing input: PBMCs. The CDR3 loop reads CASSIAGPTGELFF. CDR3 DNA: TGTGCCAGCAGTATAGCGGGTCCCACCGGGGAGCTGTTTTTT.